These T cell receptor beta chains were read from a single sample in a study of blood T cell repertoires in COVID-19. Using immunoSEQ multiplex PCR, the repertoire was profiled, and TCRdb retains in-frame clones only, with some absent. The table lists about 210,000 clones, approximately 87% of them singletons, with approximately 6.2% in the top ten. Sequenced sample: peripheral blood. The origin of the receptors is a man aged 55 to 70 who had recovered from COVID-19. The CDR3 runs from the conserved cysteine through the conserved F or W. The order of the fields is V gene, clone size, J gene, D gene, CDR3 protein, CDR3 DNA. The D gene is left open where the match is weak. Some rows mark clone size as missing; the rest say once, few, many or name a class of expanded clone.

v_call: TRBV5-1; clone_size: -; j_call: TRBJ2-7; d_call: TRBD2; cdr3_aa: CASSGVGGPPYEQYF; cdr3_nt: TGCGCCAGCAGCGGGGTGGGAGGGCCCCCCTACGAGCAGTACTTC
v_call: TRBV5-6; clone_size: -; j_call: TRBJ1-6; d_call: TRBD1; cdr3_aa: CASSLTGTADNSPLHF; cdr3_nt: TGTGCCAGCAGCTTGACCGGGACAGCCGATAATTCACCCCTCCACTTT
v_call: TRBV30; clone_size: -; j_call: TRBJ1-4; d_call: -; cdr3_aa: CAWRATQGLSNEKLFF; cdr3_nt: TGTGCCTGGAGGGCGACGCAGGGGCTCTCTAATGAAAAACTGTTTTTT
v_call: TRBV19; clone_size: -; j_call: TRBJ2-7; d_call: -; cdr3_aa: CASRLTGQSYEQYF; cdr3_nt: TGTGCCAGTAGACTCACCGGACAGTCCTACGAGCAGTACTTC
v_call: TRBV27; clone_size: -; j_call: TRBJ2-3; d_call: -; cdr3_aa: CASSLNGGKTDTQYF; cdr3_nt: TGTGCCAGCAGTTTAAACGGCGGGAAGACAGATACGCAGTATTTT
v_call: TRBV5-1; clone_size: -; j_call: TRBJ2-1; d_call: TRBD2; cdr3_aa: CASSLEAGRDEQFF; cdr3_nt: TGCGCCAGCAGCTTGGAGGCAGGGAGGGATGAGCAGTTCTTC
v_call: TRBV2; clone_size: -; j_call: TRBJ2-5; d_call: TRBD2; cdr3_aa: CARASGREETQYF; cdr3_nt: TGTGCCAGAGCTAGCGGGAGAGAAGAGACCCAGTACTTC
v_call: TRBV19; clone_size: -; j_call: TRBJ2-7; d_call: TRBD1; cdr3_aa: CASSIGTGSSYEQYF; cdr3_nt: TGTGCCAGTAGTATTGGGACAGGGTCCTCCTACGAGCAGTACTTC
v_call: TRBV6-2/TRBV6-3; clone_size: -; j_call: TRBJ2-3; d_call: -; cdr3_aa: CASSYLQTSTDTQYF; cdr3_nt: TGTGCCAGCAGTTATCTGCAAACAAGCACAGATACGCAGTATTTT
v_call: TRBV7-2; clone_size: few; j_call: TRBJ2-7; d_call: TRBD2; cdr3_aa: CASSIAGVMYEQYF; cdr3_nt: TGTGCCAGCAGTATAGCGGGGGTGATGTACGAGCAGTACTTC
v_call: TRBV7-2; clone_size: -; j_call: TRBJ2-7; d_call: TRBD2; cdr3_aa: CASSPTSGGIEQYF; cdr3_nt: TGTGCCAGCAGTCCGACTAGCGGGGGGATCGAGCAGTACTTC
v_call: TRBV10-3; clone_size: -; j_call: TRBJ1-4; d_call: TRBD1; cdr3_aa: CAISRTGAAEKLFF; cdr3_nt: TGTGCCATCAGTCGGACAGGGGCGGCTGAAAAACTGTTTTTT
v_call: TRBV6-5; clone_size: once; j_call: TRBJ1-2; d_call: TRBD1; cdr3_aa: CASETGGTGYTF; cdr3_nt: TGTGCCAGCGAGACAGGGGGCACGGGGTACACCTTC
v_call: TRBV19; clone_size: -; j_call: TRBJ2-5; d_call: TRBD2; cdr3_aa: CASSIAGRGPGTQYF; cdr3_nt: TGTGCCAGTAGTATCGCCGGGAGGGGACCTGGGACCCAGTACTTC
v_call: TRBV4-1; clone_size: once; j_call: TRBJ2-2; d_call: -; cdr3_aa: CASSQVVTTGELFF; cdr3_nt: TGCGCCAGCAGCCAAGTAGTCACGACCGGGGAGCTGTTTTTT
v_call: TRBV7-3; clone_size: -; j_call: TRBJ2-1; d_call: TRBD2; cdr3_aa: CASSSMIAGYNEQFF; cdr3_nt: TGTGCCAGCAGCTCAATGATAGCGGGGTACAATGAGCAGTTCTTC
v_call: TRBV3-1/TRBV3-2; clone_size: -; j_call: TRBJ1-1; d_call: -; cdr3_aa: CASTTVANTEAFF; cdr3_nt: TGTGCCAGCACGACAGTCGCAAACACTGAAGCTTTCTTT
v_call: TRBV18; clone_size: -; j_call: TRBJ2-3; d_call: TRBD2; cdr3_aa: CASSPNTASGSTDTQYF; cdr3_nt: TGTGCCAGCTCACCAAATACGGCTAGCGGGAGCACAGATACGCAGTATTTT
v_call: TRBV10-3; clone_size: -; j_call: TRBJ2-3; d_call: TRBD2; cdr3_aa: CAISYGTSGGADTQYF; cdr3_nt: TGTGCCATCAGTTATGGGACTAGCGGGGGGGCGGATACGCAGTATTTT
v_call: TRBV7-2; clone_size: -; j_call: TRBJ2-3; d_call: TRBD2; cdr3_aa: CASSWGLAGGTDTQYF; cdr3_nt: TGTGCCAGCAGCTGGGGACTAGCGGGAGGCACAGATACGCAGTATTTT
v_call: TRBV3-1/TRBV3-2; clone_size: -; j_call: TRBJ1-6; d_call: -; cdr3_aa: CASSQDPDSPLHF; cdr3_nt: TGTGCCAGCAGCCAAGATCCCGATTCACCCCTCCACTTT
v_call: TRBV28; clone_size: -; j_call: TRBJ1-2; d_call: TRBD1; cdr3_aa: CASSFGRQGYGYTF; cdr3_nt: TGTGCCAGCAGTTTTGGTCGACAGGGATATGGCTACACCTTC
v_call: TRBV7-2; clone_size: -; j_call: TRBJ2-1; d_call: TRBD2; cdr3_aa: CASSAPAGVRNEQFF; cdr3_nt: TGTGCCAGCAGCGCCCCGGCGGGAGTCCGCAATGAGCAGTTCTTC
v_call: TRBV11-2; clone_size: -; j_call: TRBJ2-5; d_call: -; cdr3_aa: CASSFEETQYF; cdr3_nt: TGTGCCAGCAGCTTCGAGGAGACCCAGTACTTC
v_call: TRBV18; clone_size: -; j_call: TRBJ1-2; d_call: -; cdr3_aa: CASSQGYGYTF; cdr3_nt: TGTGCCAGCTCCCAGGGGTATGGCTACACCTTC
v_call: TRBV21-1; clone_size: -; j_call: TRBJ1-4; d_call: -; cdr3_aa: CASPRKNFAEKLFF; cdr3_nt: TGTGCCAGCCCTAGAAAGAATTTTGCAGAAAAACTGTTTTTT
v_call: TRBV5-1; clone_size: -; j_call: TRBJ2-1; d_call: -; cdr3_aa: CASSLAGRGIADEQFF; cdr3_nt: TGCGCCAGCAGCTTGGCCGGTAGGGGGATAGCCGATGAGCAGTTCTTC
v_call: TRBV6-5; clone_size: -; j_call: TRBJ1-6; d_call: TRBD1; cdr3_aa: CASKEGARNNSPLHF; cdr3_nt: TGTGCCAGCAAGGAGGGGGCGCGCAATAATTCACCCCTCCACTTT
v_call: TRBV5-1; clone_size: -; j_call: TRBJ2-5; d_call: TRBD2; cdr3_aa: CASSLGAGGAETQYF; cdr3_nt: TGCGCCAGCAGCTTGGGTGCGGGAGGCGCGGAGACCCAGTACTTC
v_call: TRBV28; clone_size: once; j_call: TRBJ2-1; d_call: TRBD2; cdr3_aa: CASSPSGSVTYNEQFF; cdr3_nt: TGTGCCAGCAGCCCTAGCGGGAGTGTCACCTACAATGAGCAGTTCTTC
v_call: TRBV18; clone_size: few; j_call: TRBJ2-2; d_call: -; cdr3_aa: CASSPTQGTVGELFF; cdr3_nt: TGTGCCAGCTCACCAACCCAGGGGACGGTCGGGGAGCTGTTTTTT
v_call: TRBV5-5; clone_size: once; j_call: TRBJ1-5; d_call: -; cdr3_aa: CASSSGRQSNSNQPQHF; cdr3_nt: TGTGCCAGCAGCTCCGGACGACAGAGCAATAGCAATCAGCCCCAGCATTTT
v_call: TRBV5-1; clone_size: once; j_call: TRBJ1-1; d_call: -; cdr3_aa: CASSLTGLPDTEAFF; cdr3_nt: TGCGCCAGCAGCTTGACAGGGTTGCCGGACACTGAAGCTTTCTTT
v_call: TRBV3-1/TRBV3-2; clone_size: -; j_call: TRBJ2-1; d_call: -; cdr3_aa: CASSQYGGNEQFF; cdr3_nt: TGTGCCAGCAGCCAATATGGAGGCAATGAGCAGTTCTTC
v_call: TRBV6-2/TRBV6-3; clone_size: -; j_call: TRBJ1-5; d_call: TRBD1; cdr3_aa: CASSYSGTGLGNQPQHF; cdr3_nt: TGTGCCAGCAGTTACTCGGGGACAGGGTTGGGCAATCAGCCCCAGCATTTT
v_call: TRBV18; clone_size: -; j_call: TRBJ2-7; d_call: -; cdr3_aa: CASSPMQGYEQYF; cdr3_nt: TGTGCCAGCTCACCCATGCAGGGTTACGAGCAGTACTTC
v_call: TRBV19; clone_size: -; j_call: TRBJ2-1; d_call: -; cdr3_aa: CASSIERASSYNEQFF; cdr3_nt: TGTGCCAGTAGTATAGAGCGGGCATCCTCCTACAATGAGCAGTTCTTC
v_call: TRBV3-1/TRBV3-2; clone_size: -; j_call: TRBJ1-2; d_call: TRBD1; cdr3_aa: CASKTGEYGYTF; cdr3_nt: TGTGCCAGCAAGACAGGGGAATATGGCTACACCTTC
v_call: TRBV7-6; clone_size: -; j_call: TRBJ2-2; d_call: TRBD2; cdr3_aa: CASSATSVSGRAFRAGELFF; cdr3_nt: TGTGCCAGCAGCGCGACTTCTGTCTCGGGGAGGGCCTTTAGAGCCGGGGAGCTGTTTTTT